The rows below give T cell receptor beta chains drawn from one sample of a study of regulatory T cells in long-lasting Graves disease. One entry per CDR3 protein, called by TCRdb with MiXCR from the multiplex PCR reads. The repertoire holds over 650,000 distinct CDR3 sequences, with about 30% as singletons. Sequenced material: peripheral blood mononuclear cells (PBMCs), taken when the disease was refractory, from a patient treated with antithyroid drugs. These receptors all come from a female donor with Graves disease. CDR3s include the opening cysteine and the closing phenylalanine or tryptophan. A D gene is named only where the DNA matches it firmly. Expanded clones are given a class, and other clones once, few, many or no size at all.

J gene	clone size	V gene	D gene	CDR3 protein	CDR3 DNA
TRBJ1-1	NA	TRBV5-4	NA	CASSSGGGPRGEAFF	TGTGCCAGCAGCTCCGGAGGCGGACCGCGGGGTGAAGCTTTCTTT
TRBJ1-2	many	TRBV29-1	NA	CSVERDGANYGYTF	TGCAGCGTTGAGCGGGACGGAGCTAACTATGGCTACACCTTC
TRBJ1-3	few	TRBV2	NA	CASTEDGRWTIYF	TGTGCCAGCACCGAGGACGGCCGTTGGACCATATATTTT
TRBJ1-2	few	TRBV29-1	NA	CSVEDVQEGNYGYTF	TGCAGCGTTGAAGATGTACAGGAAGGAAACTATGGCTACACCTTC
TRBJ1-2	many	TRBV27	NA	CASSTRGRTPYGYTF	TGTGCCAGCAGTACCAGGGGTCGAACACCCTATGGCTACACCTTC
TRBJ1-2	once	TRBV30	TRBD1	CAWGDRSNYGYTF	TGTGCCTGGGGGGACAGATCGAACTATGGCTACACCTTC
TRBJ2-2	few	TRBV2	NA	CASSEGSPGDTGELFF	TGTGCCAGCAGTGAAGGGTCACCGGGGGACACCGGGGAGCTGTTTTTT
TRBJ1-1	NA	TRBV6-1	TRBD1	CASSGRQGDNTEASF	TGTGCCAGCAGCGGACGACAGGGAGATAACACTGAAGCTTCCTTT
TRBJ1-2	NA	TRBV28	NA	CASSWGGWSDYTF	TGTGCCAGCAGTTGGGGGGGGTGGAGCGACTACACCTTC
TRBJ1-3	NA	TRBV2	NA	CASRELPWTGNTIYF	TGTGCCAGCAGGGAATTGCCGTGGACTGGAAACACCATATATTTT
TRBJ1-3	few	TRBV20-1	NA	CSAHLRGNTIYF	TGCAGTGCCCACCTACGGGGAAACACCATATATTTT
TRBJ1-2	NA	TRBV6-1	TRBD1	CASSRGGAPYGYTF	TGTGCCAGCAGCCGAGGGGGCGCCCCATATGGCTACACCTTC
TRBJ2-4	NA	TRBV4-1	NA	CASSQEGPAGNIQYF	TGCGCCAGCAGCCAAGAGGGCCCGGCGGGAAACATTCAGTACTTC
TRBJ1-1	NA	TRBV4-2	NA	CASSQSGRRGTEAFF	TGTGCCAGCAGTCAATCGGGGCGCAGGGGAACTGAAGCTTTCTTT
TRBJ2-2	NA	TRBV12-3/TRBV12-4	NA	CASSSPWAGELFF	TGTGCCAGCAGTTCCCCCTGGGCTGGGGAGCTGTTTTTT
TRBJ2-5	NA	TRBV20-1	TRBD1	CSATTDRGTLQETQYF	TGCAGTGCAACAACGGACAGGGGTACGCTCCAAGAGACCCAGTACTTC
TRBJ2-3	few	TRBV28	TRBD2	CASSSMGLAPQTQYF	TGTGCCAGCAGTTCAATGGGACTAGCACCCCAGACGCAGTATTTT
TRBJ1-6	NA	TRBV6-9	TRBD1	CASSSLLPGQDSYNSPLHF	TGTGCCAGCAGTTCCTTGCTTCCGGGACAGGACTCCTATAATTCACCCCTCCACTTT
TRBJ2-3	few	TRBV24-1	TRBD1	CATSDYGTGTDTQYF	TGTGCCACCAGTGATTACGGGACAGGGACAGATACGCAGTATTTT
TRBJ2-7	NA	TRBV20-1	TRBD2	CSASGPLAGEHEQYF	TGCAGTGCTTCCGGACCACTAGCGGGAGAGCACGAGCAGTACTTC
TRBJ1-2	NA	TRBV9	NA	CASSSRDGYTF	TGTGCCAGCAGCAGCAGGGATGGCTACACCTTC
TRBJ2-4	few	TRBV5-1	TRBD2	CASSSGGGKNIQYF	TGCGCCAGCAGTAGTGGCGGGGGGAAAAACATTCAGTACTTC
TRBJ2-5	NA	TRBV12-3/TRBV12-4	NA	CASSSHLGGETQYF	TGTGCCAGCAGCTCACATTTGGGCGGCGAGACCCAGTACTTC
TRBJ1-1	NA	TRBV5-1	NA	CASSLGDTLNTEAFF	TGCGCCAGCAGCTTGGGGGACACGTTGAACACTGAAGCTTTCTTT
TRBJ1-5	NA	TRBV28	NA	CASSTPGPYSQPQHF	TGTGCCAGCAGTACCCCAGGCCCATACTCGCAGCCCCAGCATTTT
TRBJ2-2	many	TRBV12-3/TRBV12-4	TRBD1	CASSRTDRGPTGELFF	TGTGCCAGCAGTCGAACGGACAGGGGGCCCACCGGGGAGCTGTTTTTT
TRBJ2-5	few	TRBV9	NA	CASSVEDRGKETQYF	TGTGCCAGCAGCGTAGAAGATCGGGGGAAGGAGACCCAGTACTTC
TRBJ1-1	NA	TRBV19	NA	CASSGQPGALAEAFF	TGTGCCAGTAGTGGGCAGCCGGGGGCGTTAGCTGAAGCTTTCTTT
TRBJ1-1	NA	TRBV10-3	NA	CAISERGGSTEAFF	TGTGCCATCAGTGAGCGGGGGGGCTCCACTGAAGCTTTCTTT
TRBJ1-1	NA	TRBV5-1	NA	CASSLALTANTEAFF	TGCGCCAGCAGCTTGGCGCTGACAGCGAACACTGAAGCTTTCTTT
TRBJ1-2	NA	TRBV19	TRBD1	CASSQPRTGNYRGYTF	TGTGCCAGTAGTCAACCTCGGACAGGGAACTATCGAGGCTACACCTTC
TRBJ2-7	few	TRBV5-1	NA	CASSLSGPSYEQYF	TGCGCCAGCAGCTTAAGCGGTCCCTCCTACGAGCAGTACTTC
TRBJ2-2	few	TRBV5-1	TRBD1	CASLPGQGITGELFF	TGCGCCAGCTTACCGGGACAGGGTATCACCGGGGAGCTGTTTTTT
TRBJ2-6	NA	TRBV3-1	NA	CASSPGQSGANVLTF	TGTGCCAGCAGCCCCGGACAGTCTGGGGCCAACGTCCTGACTTTC
TRBJ2-1	NA	TRBV12-3/TRBV12-4	TRBD2	CASSPEIGLAGHYNEQFF	TGTGCCAGCAGCCCCGAAATAGGGCTAGCGGGACACTACAATGAGCAGTTCTTC
TRBJ2-3	NA	TRBV20-1	NA	CSAQYRDGWADTQYF	TGCAGTGCTCAGTACAGGGATGGGTGGGCAGATACGCAGTATTTT
TRBJ1-1	few	TRBV3-1	NA	CASSQARSRRDTEAFF	TGTGCCAGCAGCCAAGCGCGTAGTCGCAGAGACACTGAAGCTTTCTTT
TRBJ1-2	NA	TRBV13	NA	CASSLGLTTATF	TGTGCCAGCAGCTTAGGCCTAACGACAGCCACCTTC
TRBJ2-7	many	TRBV13	TRBD2	CASSLRGSGNEQYF	TGTGCCAGCAGCTTGCGCGGGAGTGGAAACGAGCAGTACTTC
TRBJ2-1	few	TRBV20-1	TRBD2	CSAPLAGGGDEQFF	TGCAGTGCTCCCCTAGCGGGGGGAGGTGATGAGCAGTTCTTC
TRBJ1-4	many	TRBV10-3	NA	CAISESRYSEKLFF	TGTGCCATCAGTGAGTCTCGGTACAGTGAAAAACTGTTTTTT
TRBJ2-7	many	TRBV6-1	NA	CASSESPSLSYEQYF	TGTGCCAGCAGTGAGTCCCCGAGCCTCTCCTACGAGCAGTACTTC
TRBJ1-5	few	TRBV28	NA	CASSTRVINQPQHF	TGTGCCAGCAGTACGAGGGTAATCAATCAGCCCCAGCATTTT
TRBJ1-1	NA	TRBV25-1	NA	CASSEPQGMGTEAFF	TGTGCCAGCAGTGAACCTCAGGGGATGGGCACTGAAGCTTTCTTT
TRBJ1-2	NA	TRBV6-1	NA	CASSHGRAPYGYTF	TGTGCCAGCAGCCATGGCAGGGCGCCTTATGGCTACACCTTC
TRBJ1-2	many	TRBV6-1	NA	CASFVSASYGYTF	TGTGCCAGCTTTGTTTCCGCTTCTTATGGCTACACCTTC